This is a list of T cell receptor beta chains from one sample in a study of cytomegalovirus exposure and HLA in healthy donors. Sequencing used immunoSEQ multiplex PCR; TCRdb keeps in-frame clones, though not all of them. The sample contains some 140,000 clones, 73% of which appear only once. The sequenced sample was PBMCs. The receptors here all came from a woman between 40 and 50 years old in good health and CMV-seronegative. Both conserved end residues are part of each CDR3. D genes are given only for firm matches. The size field is filled for only some rows; it gives once, few, many or a size class.

NA	TRBV6-5	NA	TRBJ2-5	CASSIQGGETQYF	TGTGCCAGCAGCATCCAAGGGGGAGAGACCCAGTACTTC
NA	TRBV4-1	NA	TRBJ2-5	CASSQRRGGLETQYF	TGCGCCAGCAGCCAGCGGAGGGGGGGGCTTGAGACCCAGTACTTC
NA	TRBV10-3	TRBD1	TRBJ2-4	CAISDPGRQGAAKNIQYF	TGTGCCATCAGTGACCCGGGCAGACAGGGGGCTGCCAAAAACATTCAGTACTTC
NA	TRBV6-5	TRBD1	TRBJ2-7	CASRYPGTGGVYEQYF	TGTGCCAGCAGGTACCCCGGGACAGGGGGTGTATACGAGCAGTACTTC
few	TRBV6-5	NA	TRBJ1-1	CASTAQGMTEAFF	TGTGCCAGCACCGCACAGGGCATGACTGAAGCTTTCTTT
NA	TRBV20-1	NA	TRBJ2-4	CSAGSINIQYF	TGCAGTGCTGGGAGCATAAACATTCAGTACTTC
NA	TRBV29-1	TRBD2	TRBJ2-1	CSEGLAGDNEQFF	TGCAGCGAAGGACTAGCGGGGGACAATGAGCAGTTCTTC
NA	TRBV7-8	NA	TRBJ2-1	CASSFRGSYNEQFF	TGTGCCAGCAGCTTCCGCGGCTCCTACAATGAGCAGTTCTTC
once	TRBV5-3	NA	TRBJ2-7	CARSPRSRVPYEQYF	TGTGCCAGAAGCCCTCGGTCCAGGGTTCCCTACGAGCAGTACTTC
NA	TRBV9	TRBD2	TRBJ2-1	CASSATSGGGDEQFF	TGTGCCAGCAGCGCCACTAGCGGGGGTGGCGATGAGCAGTTCTTC
NA	TRBV28	NA	TRBJ1-2	CASNAGGVGGYTF	TGTGCCAGCAATGCGGGGGGCGTAGGTGGCTACACCTTC
NA	TRBV10-3	NA	TRBJ1-2	CAIKAYAGDLYGYTF	TGTGCCATCAAAGCTTACGCAGGGGACCTTTATGGCTACACCTTC
few	TRBV7-2	NA	TRBJ1-5	CASSLGTSQPQHF	TGTGCCAGCAGCTTAGGGACAAGCCAGCCCCAGCATTTT
NA	TRBV6-1	NA	TRBJ2-7	CASSEVQSSYEQYF	TGTGCCAGCAGTGAAGTACAGAGCTCCTACGAGCAGTACTTC
NA	TRBV10-3	NA	TRBJ2-5	CAISESTRETQYF	TGTGCCATCAGTGAGTCGACTCGGGAGACCCAGTACTTC
NA	TRBV5-1	TRBD1	TRBJ1-2	CASSGVPTGDGGYTF	TGCGCCAGCAGCGGCGTACCCACAGGGGACGGAGGCTACACCTTC
NA	TRBV7-8	TRBD1	TRBJ2-6	CASSPTHLDRTGANVLTF	TGTGCCAGCAGCCCCACACATTTGGACAGGACTGGGGCCAACGTCCTGACTTTC
NA	TRBV7-9	TRBD2	TRBJ2-3	CASSPPWAGGLSSTDTQYF	TGTGCCAGCAGCCCCCCCTGGGCGGGGGGGCTTTCTAGCACAGATACGCAGTATTTT
few	TRBV6-5	NA	TRBJ1-1	CASSYGEEAFF	TGTGCCAGCAGTTATGGAGAGGAAGCTTTCTTT
NA	TRBV6-6	TRBD1	TRBJ1-4	CASGHRGRDEKLFF	TGTGCCAGCGGCCACAGGGGGCGGGATGAAAAACTGTTTTTT
few	TRBV5-1	TRBD1	TRBJ1-1	CASSFGPGGESTEAFF	TGCGCCAGCAGCTTTGGCCCAGGGGGCGAAAGCACTGAAGCTTTCTTT
few	TRBV4-2	NA	TRBJ1-1	CASSQVLGGRNTEAFF	TGTGCCAGCAGCCAAGTGTTGGGGGGACGGAACACTGAAGCTTTCTTT
once	TRBV19	TRBD1	TRBJ1-2	CASRMGQGTNYGYTF	TGTGCCAGTAGAATGGGACAGGGGACTAACTATGGCTACACCTTC
NA	TRBV5-1	TRBD1	TRBJ1-5	CASSPGTAYSNQPQHF	TGCGCCAGCAGCCCCGGGACAGCGTATAGCAATCAGCCCCAGCATTTT
NA	TRBV9	NA	TRBJ2-1	CASSVSGGSISEQFF	TGTGCCAGCAGCGTCTCAGGGGGGTCGATTTCGGAGCAGTTCTTC
few	TRBV5-6	NA	TRBJ1-2	CASSSGGNYGYTF	TGTGCCAGCAGCTCGGGAGGAAACTATGGCTACACCTTC
few	TRBV6-1	TRBD1	TRBJ1-1	CASIATTGRTEAFF	TGTGCCAGCATCGCGACGACAGGGAGGACTGAAGCTTTCTTT
NA	TRBV18	NA	TRBJ2-7	CASSPPLLDRRSLYEQYF	TGTGCCAGCTCACCACCGCTACTAGACCGAAGATCCCTATACGAGCAGTACTTC
NA	TRBV7-9	NA	TRBJ2-3	CASSLEVYSQSSDTQYF	TGTGCCAGCAGCTTAGAAGTGTACAGCCAAAGCTCAGATACGCAGTATTTT
NA	TRBV6-1	NA	TRBJ2-7	CASSELYEQYF	TGTGCCAGCAGTGAACTCTACGAGCAGTACTTC
NA	TRBV2	NA	TRBJ1-1	CASSEAAGMNTEAFF	TGTGCCAGCAGTGAAGCGGCAGGAATGAACACTGAAGCTTTCTTT
few	TRBV7-9	NA	TRBJ2-3	CASSLGGGFTTDTQYF	TGTGCCAGCAGCTTGGGCGGAGGTTTCACCACAGATACGCAGTATTTT
NA	TRBV4-1	NA	TRBJ1-2	CASSLRSGSNYGYTF	TGCGCCAGCAGCCTTAGATCAGGGTCTAACTATGGCTACACCTTC
NA	TRBV6-5	NA	TRBJ2-1	CASSGGTEIYNEQFF	TGTGCCAGCAGTGGCGGGACAGAGATCTACAATGAGCAGTTCTTC
NA	TRBV6-5	TRBD2	TRBJ2-1	CASQTSGDYNEQFF	TGTGCCAGCCAGACTAGCGGGGATTACAATGAGCAGTTCTTC
NA	TRBV5-1	TRBD1	TRBJ2-5	CASSLTTGGAQETQYF	TGCGCCAGCAGCTTGACGACAGGGGGAGCTCAAGAGACCCAGTACTTC
NA	TRBV5-5	NA	TRBJ1-2	CASSFTGYGYTF	TGTGCCAGCAGCTTTACAGGCTATGGCTACACCTTC
NA	TRBV28	NA	TRBJ1-1	CASSLFKNVNTEAFF	TGTGCCAGCAGTTTATTTAAAAATGTGAACACTGAAGCTTTCTTT
few	TRBV19	NA	TRBJ2-6	CASSIDSSGANVLTF	TGTGCCAGTAGTATTGACAGCTCTGGGGCCAACGTCCTGACTTTC
NA	TRBV7-9	TRBD1	TRBJ2-6	CASSLGQISGANVLTF	TGTGCCAGCAGCCTGGGACAGATCTCTGGGGCCAACGTCCTGACTTTC
NA	TRBV12-5	TRBD2	TRBJ2-1	CASGLSPFLSGGGHNEQFF	TGTGCTAGTGGTTTGTCCCCCTTCTTGAGCGGGGGGGGACACAATGAGCAGTTCTTC
few	TRBV4-1	NA	TRBJ2-7	CASASAGKAYEQYF	TGCGCCAGCGCATCGGCAGGGAAAGCCTACGAGCAGTACTTC
NA	TRBV4-2	NA	TRBJ1-1	CASSQVVPGGGMNTEAFF	TGTGCCAGCAGCCAAGTGGTCCCGGGGGGAGGGATGAACACTGAAGCTTTCTTT
few	TRBV7-2	NA	TRBJ1-1	CASSPIRETEAFF	TGTGCCAGCAGCCCGATAAGGGAGACTGAAGCTTTCTTT
NA	TRBV14	NA	TRBJ1-5	CASSQALDTLVTGNQPQHF	TGTGCCAGCAGCCAAGCACTCGATACCCTCGTAACCGGTAATCAGCCCCAGCATTTT
NA	TRBV27	NA	TRBJ1-4	CASSLSRQPNEKLFF	TGTGCCAGCAGTTTATCACGACAGCCTAATGAAAAACTGTTTTTT
NA	TRBV6-5	NA	TRBJ1-1	CASSWRGKGTEAFF	TGTGCCAGCAGTTGGAGGGGTAAGGGCACTGAAGCTTTCTTT
NA	TRBV19	NA	TRBJ1-1	CASSIRVMNTEAFF	TGTGCCAGTAGTATCAGGGTAATGAACACTGAAGCTTTCTTT
once	TRBV6-5	TRBD1	TRBJ2-1	CASAARDSTYNEQFF	TGTGCCAGCGCCGCTAGGGACAGTACCTACAATGAGCAGTTCTTC
NA	TRBV9	TRBD2	TRBJ2-1	CASSVSTGLAQDEQFF	TGTGCCAGCAGCGTAAGTACGGGACTAGCCCAGGATGAGCAGTTCTTC
NA	TRBV7-2	NA	TRBJ2-5	CASSFAGMGQETQYF	TGTGCCAGCAGCTTTGCAGGGATGGGACAAGAGACCCAGTACTTC
few	TRBV5-1	TRBD1	TRBJ2-3	CASSWDRADTQYF	TGCGCCAGCAGCTGGGACAGGGCAGATACGCAGTATTTT